The present entry profiles one T cell receptor (beta chain) with its context. The antigen remains unidentified. This record belongs to a study of graft-versus-host responses after intestinal transplantation. Study-level background: Transplants given to recipients were multivisceral, liver-intestinal, or isolated intestinal. Recipients uniformly received anti-thymocyte globulin induction, followed by tacrolimus and steroids for roughly three years.

The V and J ends lost 0 bases and 1 base respectively, with 13 bases between them. Per the germline V gene, CDR1 is SGDLS and CDR2 is YYNGEE. The CDR3 is 16 residues long. Study-wide results and caveats: The marrow of recipients harbored GvH clones, and ileum or blood showed some of them first.

Assay: immunoSEQ multiplex PCR; the TCRdb copy retains only in-frame clones and omits some. In the table there are more than 70,000 clones, less than 95% of which are singletons. The sequences come from unstimulated CD8+ T cells sorted from spleen or lymph node cells, collected before transplant. The rearrangement uses TRBV9 and TRBJ1-1; D is ambiguous. The sequence came from a human donor who was the organ donor for an intestinal transplant. Here the CDR3 DNA reads TGTGCCAGCAGCGTAGAGGGAGTGTGGGGGAACACTGAAGCTTTCTTT. It codes for CASSVEGVWGNTEAFF.